Listed below are T cell receptor beta chains from one sample, sequenced in a study of blood T cell repertoires in COVID-19. This table comes from immunoSEQ multiplex PCR, and its TCRdb copy is limited to in-frame clones, with some not included. The table shows a few hundred thousand clones, with nearly 90% occurring only once. Input material: peripheral blood. These receptors were taken from an older woman with COVID-19, enrolled during active disease. Both conserved end residues are part of each CDR3.

v_call cdr3_aa
TRBV13 CASSLEGAGGGEANYGYTF
TRBV5-4 CASSIRQGGTETQYF
TRBV7-9 CASSAQGLNTEAFF
TRBV4-2 CASSQDGVRTEAFF
TRBV11-2 CASSLATGPEAFF
TRBV7-9 CASSLRGYTEAFF
TRBV6-5 CASSYSPGTNEKLFF
TRBV18 CASSPRQGIFEKLFF
TRBV30 CAWSVVGNGGYTF
TRBV9 CASSDATGGYTEAFF
TRBV5-5 CASFIGPGRTGELFF
TRBV7-3 CASSSGRDRGQLNTEAFF
TRBV6-2/TRBV6-3 CASSYEAGGHEQYF
TRBV7-2 CASKREANLRNTIYF
TRBV18 CASSPPGAGYGYTF